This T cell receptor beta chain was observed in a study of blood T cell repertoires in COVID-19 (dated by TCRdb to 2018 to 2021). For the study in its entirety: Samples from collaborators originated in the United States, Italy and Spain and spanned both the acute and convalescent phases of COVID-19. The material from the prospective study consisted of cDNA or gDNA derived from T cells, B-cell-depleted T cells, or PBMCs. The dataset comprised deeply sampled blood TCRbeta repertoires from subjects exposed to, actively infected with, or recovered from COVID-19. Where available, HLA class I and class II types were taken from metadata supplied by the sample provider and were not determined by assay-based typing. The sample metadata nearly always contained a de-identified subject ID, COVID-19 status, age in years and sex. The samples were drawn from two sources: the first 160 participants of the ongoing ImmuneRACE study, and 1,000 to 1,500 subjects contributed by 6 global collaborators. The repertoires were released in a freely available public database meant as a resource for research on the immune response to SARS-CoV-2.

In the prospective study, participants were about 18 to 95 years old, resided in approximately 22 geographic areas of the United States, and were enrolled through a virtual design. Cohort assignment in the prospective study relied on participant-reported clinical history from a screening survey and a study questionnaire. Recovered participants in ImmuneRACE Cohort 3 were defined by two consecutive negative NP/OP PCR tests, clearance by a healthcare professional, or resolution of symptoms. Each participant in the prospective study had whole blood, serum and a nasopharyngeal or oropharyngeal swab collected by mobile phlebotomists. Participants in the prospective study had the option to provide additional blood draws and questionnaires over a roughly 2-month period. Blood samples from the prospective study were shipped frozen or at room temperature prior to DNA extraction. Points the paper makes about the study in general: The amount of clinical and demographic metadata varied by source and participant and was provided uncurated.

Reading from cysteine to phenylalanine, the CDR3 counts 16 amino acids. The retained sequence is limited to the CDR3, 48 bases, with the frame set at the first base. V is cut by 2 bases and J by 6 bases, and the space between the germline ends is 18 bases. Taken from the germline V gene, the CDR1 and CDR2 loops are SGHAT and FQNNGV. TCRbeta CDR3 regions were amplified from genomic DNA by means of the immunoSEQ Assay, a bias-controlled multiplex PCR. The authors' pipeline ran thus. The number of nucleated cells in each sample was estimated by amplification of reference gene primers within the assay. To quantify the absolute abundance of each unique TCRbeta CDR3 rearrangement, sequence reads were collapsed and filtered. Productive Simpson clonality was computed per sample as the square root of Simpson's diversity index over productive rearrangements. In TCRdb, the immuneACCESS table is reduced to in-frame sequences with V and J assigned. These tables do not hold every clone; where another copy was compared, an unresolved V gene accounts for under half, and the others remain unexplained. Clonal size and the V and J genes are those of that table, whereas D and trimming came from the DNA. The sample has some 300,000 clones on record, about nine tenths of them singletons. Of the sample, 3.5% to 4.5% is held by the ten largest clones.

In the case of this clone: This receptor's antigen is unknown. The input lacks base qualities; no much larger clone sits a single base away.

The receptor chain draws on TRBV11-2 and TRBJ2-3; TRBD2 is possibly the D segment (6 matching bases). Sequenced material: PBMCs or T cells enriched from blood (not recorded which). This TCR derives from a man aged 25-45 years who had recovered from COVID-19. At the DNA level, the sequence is TGTGCCAGCAGCTTACAGCGGGCCCTGGGGCGGGATACGCAGTATTTT. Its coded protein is CASSLQRALGRDTQYF.